This entry describes one T cell receptor (beta chain). Its antigen is not yet known. No quality values exist for individual bases; no much larger clone is one base distant. This sample was taken from a study of CD4 T cells in relation to SARS-CoV-2 and coronaviruses (dated by TCRdb to 2020 to 2023). A note on the overall study: In the ViraFEST assay, PBMCs were grown with antigen for approximately ten days, and TCR beta CDR3s were then sequenced to identify antigen-specific clonal expansions. An HIV-1 Nef peptide pool or a culture without peptide was used as the negative reference condition. Shared crossreactive spike epitopes were mapped to their HLA restriction using patient-derived lymphoblastoid cell lines. At the level of individual TCR clonotypes, the study evaluated whether memory CD4+ T cells crossreact between the spike proteins of SARS-CoV-2 and those of common cold coronaviruses. The Adaptive Biotechnologies TCR-sequencing kit was used for samples from a few pre-COVID donors and for the naive versus memory experiments, whereas the other data were Illumina-based. A different, Illumina-based TCR-beta assay was used to sequence expansion assays from other donors in the study. The research as a whole found: In about two thirds of donors, memory CD4+ clonotypes turned up that crossrecognized SARS-CoV-2 and at least one common cold coronavirus spike. Crossreactivity analysis was centred on spike protein, so crossreactivity against other viral proteins was not assessed. The study was constrained by small numbers of patients and of tested TCRs. Crossreactive clones showed significantly weaker SARS-CoV-2-driven expansion than monoreactive clones, consistent with antigenic imprinting. Because no donor provided both pre-pandemic and post-infection samples, tracing the source of pre-existing responses was limited.

CD4+ T cells from unexposed donors were collected before the COVID-19 pandemic (2011-2018). After about 9 days of culture, CD4+ T cells were isolated with the EasySep CD4+ T cell isolation kit. Unexposed donor CD4+ T cells were tested for reactivity to SARS-CoV-2 S and N and four common cold coronavirus spike pools, as cell number allowed. Around 1.9 million PBMCs per well were cultured in IMDM with approximately 5% human AB serum and about 9.7 IU/ml IL-2. Half of the culture medium was replaced with fresh IL-2-containing medium on days 3 and 7. Each peptide culture condition was generally run in triplicate replicate wells. The leukapheresis product used for the unexposed donors was purchased from a commercial source. Ficoll-Paque PLUS gradient centrifugation was used to isolate PBMCs from either whole blood or leukapheresis product. The PBMCs went either fresh into the expansion assay or into cryopreservation at -140 degrees C. The QIAamp Micro DNA Kit was used to extract genomic DNA from the CD4+ T cells.

CDR1 SGHNT and CDR2 YYREEE were looked up in the germline V gene (reference sequence). V has 4 bases trimmed and J has 0 bases trimmed; junction bases matching no gene number 7. Reading from cysteine to phenylalanine, the CDR3 counts 16 amino acids. Here the CDR3 DNA is all that survives: 48 bases in frame from base 1. Libraries were made using the immunoSEQ multiplex PCR assay. The authors processed their data as follows. During preprocessing, nonproductive sequences were removed, as were CDR3s that did not start with C, did not end with F or W, or were shorter than 7 amino acids. Antigen-specific clonotypes were called with the MANAFEST web app, based on expansion relative to reference and other culture wells. A clone counted as positive if significantly expanded in 2 of 3 replicate wells versus the reference culture at FDR below 0.05. A further requirement for positive clones was significant expansion compared with all other tandem wells, along with an odds ratio above 5. Pairwise Levenshtein distance, computed with the stringdist R package after three terminal residues were trimmed from each end, was used as the measure of CDR3 homology. Here the immuneACCESS table is served through TCRdb, limited to in-frame sequences with V and J called. Missing clones are a known gap in these copies; in checked studies unresolved V genes cover under half, and the rest lacks a known reason. V and J calls and clone size come straight from that table; D and trimming were deduced from the DNA. The sample table holds about 17,000 clones, of which roughly 82% were seen once. 31% of the sample is in the top ten clones.

This TCR was recovered from a human donor in good health. The chain couples TRBV5-4 to TRBJ2-3, with 8 middle bases fitting TRBD2. Sequencing was performed on CD4+ T cells from PBMCs, cultured in vitro. The nucleotide sequence reads as follows: TGTGCCAGCAGCCCGGTGGCTAGCGGGAGCACAGATACGCAGTATTTT. It specifies CASSPVASGSTDTQYF.